This T cell receptor beta chain was identified in a study of beta chain features in type 1 diabetes. Study-wide results and limits: TCRB CDR3s from Type 1 diabetes patients were moderately but significantly shorter in all four CD4+ subsets.

Reverse transcription of all isolated RNA meant that expressed TCRB transcripts were sequenced. TCRdb's copy holds only in-frame clones and misses some; the assay was immunoSEQ multiplex PCR. The data contain about 650,000 clones, 9.5% to 15% of them singletons. Only one heparinised blood draw was taken per donor, and its volume averaged roughly 120 mL. As concerns this clone: Its cognate antigen is unknown.

Between the trimmed V and J ends, which lost 5 bases and 5 bases, there was a span of 18 bases. This CDR3 has 15 residues. In germline, CDR1 is GTSNPN, CDR2 SVGIG (reference sequence). The sample taken for sequencing was naive CD4+ T cells from blood. The chain joins TRBV30 to TRBJ2-2, with D possibly being TRBD1 or TRBD2 (5 bases each). This TCR was recovered from a man aged 30-40 years with type 1 diabetes. The CDR3 reads CAWARIEGYTGELFF. The CDR3 nucleotides are TGTGCCTGGGCGCGAATTGAGGGGTATACCGGGGAGCTGTTTTTT.